Below, 10 T cell receptor beta chains from the same sample are listed, as sequenced in a study of blood T cells in healthy people across ages. Alongside a J-beta primer mix, a sample-barcoded 5' primer served in a second PCR lasting roughly 6 to 12 cycles. TCRdb re-analysed the 5' RACE reads in MiXCR, keeping a single row per CDR3 protein. The sample contains approximately 600,000 distinct CDR3 sequences, under 65% of which appear only once. Sequenced input: blood. The receptors were sampled from a man in his sixties in good health.

A few counts support this clonotype. The rearrangement joins TRBV28 to TRBJ2-7; TRBD2 might be the D (6 bases). Trimming stripped 2 bases from V and 3 bases from J, with 11 bases between. Germline V CDR1 and CDR2: MDHEN, SYDVKM. CDR3 length: 14 amino acids. The CDR3 protein is CASSLGGAHYEQYF. The CDR3 DNA is TGTGCCAGCAGTTTAGGCGGGGCGCACTACGAGCAGTACTTC.

This chain links TRBV5-1 with TRBJ1-2; D unclear. Germline loops: CDR1 SGHRS, CDR2 YFSETQ. V lost 1 base and J lost 3, with 7 bases in between. The CDR3 has 13 amino acids. The DNA of the CDR3 is TGCGCCAGCAGCTTGACGCAGGACTATGGCTACACCTTC. It translates to CASSLTQDYGYTF.

The chain carries TRBV9 and TRBJ1-1, with 8 bases matching TRBD1. Germline V gene data show CDR1 as SGDLS and CDR2 as YYNGEE. This CDR3 is 15 amino acids long. The V gene end was trimmed by 0 bases and the J gene end by 5 bases; junction bases not matched to a gene: 6. The CDR3 bases are TGTGCCAGCAGCGTAGGGCGCAGGGGGCGGACTGAAGCTTTCTTT. This encodes CASSVGRRGRTEAFF.

The chain joins TRBV6-1 to TRBJ1-2, with D tentatively TRBD1 (5 bases). The V and J ends lost 5 bases and 7 bases respectively, with 14 bases between them. The length of the CDR3 is 13 residues. The germline gives CDR1 MNHNS, CDR2 SASEGT. The CDR3, as DNA: TGTGCCAGCAGTCTTATCGGGGCGGGTGGCTACACCTTC. It specifies CASSLIGAGGYTF.

This chain joins TRBV6-6 and TRBJ2-7; 8 bases line up with TRBD2. V shed 10 bases and J 4 bases; nucleotides not matched to a gene: 6. CDR1 is MNHNY, CDR2 SVGAGI, per germline (reference sequence). This CDR3 is 12 amino acids long. In nucleotides, the CDR3 is TGTGCCACCTCTGCGGGGGGTTACGAGCAGTACTTC. Protein: CATSAGGYEQYF.

The chain couples TRBV20-1 to TRBJ2-4, with 10 bases identical to TRBD1. TRBJ2-7 matches the DNA end more closely, so the J call is doubtful. The CDR3 runs 12 residues. Germline CDR1 reads DFQATT; CDR2 reads SNEGSKA (reference sequence). CDR3 DNA sequence: TGCAGTGCAAACGGGGACAGGGGCGAGCAGTACTTC. It is translated as CSANGDRGEQYF.

This clonotype occurred a few times. The V call is TRBV12-5, the J call TRBJ2-5, with 9 positions matching TRBD1. Germline CDR1 and CDR2: LGHNT and FRNRAP. Unmatched junction bases numbered 4, after V lost 0 bases and J lost 5 bases. The CDR3 loop spans 15 amino acids. DNA for the CDR3: TGTGCTAGTGGTTTGGTACAGACAGGGGGTGAGACCCAGTACTTC. This gives the protein CASGLVQTGGETQYF.

V gene TRBV7-2 combines with J gene TRBJ2-7; tentative D call: TRBD2 (6 bases). Germline V gives CDR1 SGHTA, CDR2 FQGNSA. Trimming shortened V by 4 bases and J by 12 bases, and 19 bases separated the two germline ends. The CDR3 has 13 residues. The CDR3 is CASSSGRGSLVYF. CDR3 bases: TGTGCCAGCAGCTCGGGACGGGGGTCCCTCGTGTACTTC.

The chain uses TRBV5-4 and TRBJ2-6, with 13 bases that match TRBD2. Germline CDR1 and CDR2: SGHNT and YYREEE (reference sequence). The CDR3 extends over 18 amino acids. The junction had 5 bases not matched to a gene; V was cut back by 3 bases and J by 2 bases. The CDR3 loop reads CASSWGTSGEPGANVLTF. CDR3 DNA sequence: TGTGCCAGCAGCTGGGGGACTAGCGGGGAACCTGGGGCCAACGTCCTGACTTTC. Using reference TRBV5-4 and TRBJ2-6 for the parts outside the CDR3, the full variable domain is ETGVTQSPTHLIKTRGQQVTLRCSSQSGHNTVSWYQQALGQGPQFIFQYYREEENGRGNFPPRFSGLQFPNYSSELNVNALELDDSALYLCASSWGTSGEPGANVLTFGAGSRLTVL.

The chain couples TRBV5-1 to TRBJ2-2, with D possibly being TRBD2 (7 bases). This CDR3 has 14 residues. Germline-derived CDR1 and CDR2 are SGHRS and YFSETQ. V was cut by 4 bases and J by 4 bases, with 11 bases left in between. The CDR3 nucleotides are TGCGCCAGCAGCCTCGGGGGGCCCACCGGGGAGCTGTTTTTT. Its protein product is CASSLGGPTGELFF.